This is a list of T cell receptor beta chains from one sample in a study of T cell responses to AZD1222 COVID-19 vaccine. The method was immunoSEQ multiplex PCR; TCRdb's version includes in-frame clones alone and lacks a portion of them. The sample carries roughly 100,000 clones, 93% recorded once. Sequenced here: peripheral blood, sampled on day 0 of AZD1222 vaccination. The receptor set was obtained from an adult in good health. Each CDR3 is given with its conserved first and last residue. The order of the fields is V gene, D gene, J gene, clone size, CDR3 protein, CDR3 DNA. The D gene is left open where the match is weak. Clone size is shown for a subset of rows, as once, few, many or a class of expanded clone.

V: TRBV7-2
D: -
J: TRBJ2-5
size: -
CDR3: CASSLVGAETQYF
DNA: TGTGCCAGCAGCTTAGTGGGGGCAGAGACCCAGTACTTC

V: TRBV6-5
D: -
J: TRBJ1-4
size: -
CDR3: CASSPDGPYGVLFF
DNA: TGTGCCAGCAGTCCGGACGGACCATATGGGGTACTGTTTTTT

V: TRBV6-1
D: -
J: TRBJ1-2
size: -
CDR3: CASSESLDSAGF
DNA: TGTGCCAGCAGTGAAAGCCTAGACAGCGCCGGCTTC

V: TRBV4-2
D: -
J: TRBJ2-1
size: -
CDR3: CASSQEQGREYNEQFF
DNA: TGTGCCAGCAGCCAAGAACAGGGAAGGGAATACAATGAGCAGTTCTTC

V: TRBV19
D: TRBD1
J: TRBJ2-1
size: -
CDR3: CASSRQGLTYNEQFF
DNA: TGTGCCAGTAGCAGACAGGGGTTGACCTACAATGAGCAGTTCTTC

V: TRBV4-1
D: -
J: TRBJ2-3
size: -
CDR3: CASSQRASGTGGATDTQYF
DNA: TGCGCCAGCAGCCAGAGAGCTAGCGGGACAGGTGGGGCCACAGATACGCAGTATTTT

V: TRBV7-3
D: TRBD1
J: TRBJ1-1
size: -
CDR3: CASSSGGEAEAFF
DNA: TGTGCCAGCAGCTCAGGGGGCGAGGCTGAAGCTTTCTTT

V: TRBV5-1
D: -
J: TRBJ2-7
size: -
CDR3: CASSFQGGNYEQYF
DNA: TGCGCCAGCAGCTTTCAGGGGGGGAACTACGAGCAGTACTTC

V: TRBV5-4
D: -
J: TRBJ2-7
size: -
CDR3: CASSPLEGTYEQYF
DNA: TGTGCCAGCAGCCCTTTAGAGGGAACCTACGAGCAGTACTTC

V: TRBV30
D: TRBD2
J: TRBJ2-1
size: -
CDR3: CAWSGTSGDDEQFF
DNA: TGTGCCTGGTCCGGGACTAGCGGGGACGATGAGCAGTTCTTC

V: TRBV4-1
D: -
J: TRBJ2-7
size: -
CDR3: CASSQELLAGYEQYF
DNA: TGCGCCAGCAGCCAAGAGTTACTAGCTGGATACGAGCAGTACTTC

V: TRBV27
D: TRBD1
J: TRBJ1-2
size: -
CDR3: CASSRTGANYGYTF
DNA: TGTGCCAGCAGTCGAACAGGGGCTAACTATGGCTACACCTTC

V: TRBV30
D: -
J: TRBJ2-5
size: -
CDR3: CAWSVGWQETQYF
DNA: TGTGCCTGGAGTGTGGGCTGGCAAGAGACCCAGTACTTC

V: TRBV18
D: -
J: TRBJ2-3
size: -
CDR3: CASSSRNTDTQYF
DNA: TGTGCCAGCTCATCCAGGAACACAGATACGCAGTATTTT

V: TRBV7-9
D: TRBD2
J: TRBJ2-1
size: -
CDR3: CASSLPRGRSSNEQFF
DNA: TGTGCCAGCAGCCTTCCGCGCGGGAGGTCTTCCAATGAGCAGTTCTTC

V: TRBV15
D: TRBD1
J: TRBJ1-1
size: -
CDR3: CATSRGGGQGNTEAFF
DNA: TGTGCCACCAGCAGAGGGGGGGGACAGGGGAACACTGAAGCTTTCTTT

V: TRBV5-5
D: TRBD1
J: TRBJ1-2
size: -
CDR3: CASSSTGAAGYGYTF
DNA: TGTGCCAGCAGCTCTACAGGGGCCGCTGGCTATGGCTACACCTTC

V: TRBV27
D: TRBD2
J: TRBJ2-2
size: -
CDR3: CASSSGLAGAGELFF
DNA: TGTGCCAGCAGTTCAGGACTAGCGGGGGCCGGGGAGCTGTTTTTT

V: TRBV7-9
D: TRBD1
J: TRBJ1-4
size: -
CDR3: CASSTRGQNEKLFF
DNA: TGTGCCAGCAGCACCAGGGGACAGAATGAAAAACTGTTTTTT

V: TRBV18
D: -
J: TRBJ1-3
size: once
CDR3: CASSPNLAARSGNTIYF
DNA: TGTGCCAGCTCACCAAATCTAGCGGCTCGCTCTGGAAACACCATATATTTT

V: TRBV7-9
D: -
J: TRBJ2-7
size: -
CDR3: CASSFTADGTYEQYF
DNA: TGTGCCAGCAGCTTTACGGCGGACGGAACCTACGAGCAGTACTTC

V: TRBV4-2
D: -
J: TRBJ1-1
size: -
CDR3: CASSSRDGGENTEAFF
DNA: TGTGCCAGCAGCTCCCGAGACGGGGGAGAAAACACTGAAGCTTTCTTT

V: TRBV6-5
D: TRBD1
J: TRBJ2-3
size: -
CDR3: CASSQGDRFDTQYF
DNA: TGTGCCAGCAGTCAGGGGGATCGTTTCGATACGCAGTATTTT

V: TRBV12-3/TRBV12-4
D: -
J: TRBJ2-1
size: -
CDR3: CASSGFGYNEQFF
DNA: TGTGCCAGCAGTGGCTTCGGGTACAATGAGCAGTTCTTC

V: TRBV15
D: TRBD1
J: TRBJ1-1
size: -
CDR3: CATSRDQGGRRAFF
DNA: TGTGCCACCAGCAGAGATCAAGGGGGCCGTCGCGCTTTCTTT

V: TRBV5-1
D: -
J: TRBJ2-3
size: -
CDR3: CASSSGTGSTDTQYF
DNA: TGCGCCAGCAGCTCCGGGACGGGTAGCACAGATACGCAGTATTTT

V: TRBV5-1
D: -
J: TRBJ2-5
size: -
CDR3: CASSRAGGQYQETQYF
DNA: TGCGCCAGCAGCCGCGCCGGGGGCCAGTACCAAGAGACCCAGTACTTC

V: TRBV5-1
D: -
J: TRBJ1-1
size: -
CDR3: CASSPTGLGGNTEAFF
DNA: TGCGCCAGCAGCCCTACAGGACTAGGGGGGAACACTGAAGCTTTCTTT

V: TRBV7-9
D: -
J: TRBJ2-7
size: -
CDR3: CASSLGQRDHEQYF
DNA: TGTGCCAGCAGCCTCGGACAGCGGGACCACGAGCAGTACTTC

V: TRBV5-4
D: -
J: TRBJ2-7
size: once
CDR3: CASSPAGSLYEQYF
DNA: TGTGCCAGCAGCCCCGCGGGATCCCTCTACGAGCAGTACTTC

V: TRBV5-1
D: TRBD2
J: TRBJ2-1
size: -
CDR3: CASRSSGLYNEQFF
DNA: TGCGCCAGCAGAAGTAGCGGGTTGTACAATGAGCAGTTCTTC

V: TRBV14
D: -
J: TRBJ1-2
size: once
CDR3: CASSKTGRFGYTF
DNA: TGTGCCAGCAGCAAGACAGGCAGGTTTGGCTACACCTTC

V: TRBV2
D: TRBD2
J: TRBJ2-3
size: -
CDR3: CASQKREQDTQYF
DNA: TGTGCCAGCCAAAAGCGGGAGCAAGATACGCAGTATTTT

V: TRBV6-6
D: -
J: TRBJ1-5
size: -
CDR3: CASSRRDIKNQPQHF
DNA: TGTGCCAGCAGCCGTCGGGACATAAAAAATCAGCCCCAGCATTTT

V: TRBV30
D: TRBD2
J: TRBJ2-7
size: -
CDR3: CAWTKTSGRPPPSYEQYF
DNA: TGTGCCTGGACCAAGACTAGCGGGAGGCCCCCCCCGTCCTACGAGCAGTACTTC

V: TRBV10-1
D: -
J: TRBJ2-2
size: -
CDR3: CASSALGNTGELFF
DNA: TGCGCCAGCAGTGCGTTAGGGAACACCGGGGAGCTGTTTTTT

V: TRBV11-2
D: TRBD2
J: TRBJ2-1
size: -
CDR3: CASSLRGGREYNEQFF
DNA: TGTGCCAGCAGCTTACGTGGCGGGAGGGAATACAATGAGCAGTTCTTC